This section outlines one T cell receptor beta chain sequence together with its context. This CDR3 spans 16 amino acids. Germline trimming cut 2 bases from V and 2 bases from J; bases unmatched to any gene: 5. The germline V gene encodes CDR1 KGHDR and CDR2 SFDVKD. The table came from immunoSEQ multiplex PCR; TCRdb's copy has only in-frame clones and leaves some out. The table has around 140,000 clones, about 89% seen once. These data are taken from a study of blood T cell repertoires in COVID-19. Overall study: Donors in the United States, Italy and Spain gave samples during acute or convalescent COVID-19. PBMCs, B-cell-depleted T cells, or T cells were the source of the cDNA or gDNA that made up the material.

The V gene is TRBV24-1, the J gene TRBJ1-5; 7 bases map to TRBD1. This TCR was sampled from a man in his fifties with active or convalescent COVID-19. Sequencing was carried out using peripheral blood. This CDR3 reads CATSDSYRGGNQPQHF. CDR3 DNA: TGTGCCACCAGTGATTCCTACAGGGGTGGCAATCAGCCCCAGCATTTT.